The next 7 T cell receptor beta chains were all read from a single sample in a study of blood T cell repertoires in COVID-19. Here immunoSEQ multiplex PCR was the method, and the copy in TCRdb shows in-frame clones only, minus some. In the table there are 250,000 to 300,000 clones, roughly 91% of which are singletons. The sample comprised PBMCs or T cells enriched from blood (not recorded which). The receptors here all came from a woman between 40 and 50 years old with acute COVID-19.

This sequence joins TRBV30 and TRBJ2-1; TRBD2 matches at 8 bases. The CDR3 sequence is 17 residues long. Trimming at V came to 3 bases and at J to 9 bases, leaving 19 bases not matched to a gene. Germline assignment: CDR1 GTSNPN and CDR2 SVGIG (reference sequence). The CDR3 protein is CAWSRGSLAGGSGEQFF. CDR3 in DNA: TGTGCCTGGAGCAGAGGGTCTCTAGCGGGCGGTTCGGGTGAGCAGTTCTTC.

The chain uses TRBV10-1 and TRBJ2-2; 16 bases align to TRBD2. CDR1 is WNHNN and CDR2 is SYGVQD in the germline V gene (reference sequence). Trimming took 7 bases from V and 1 from J; bases not matched to a gene: 15. This CDR3 is built from 21 residues. The CDR3 nucleotides are TGCGCCAGCACCCTGTACATTGGGACTAGCGGGGGGGACGTGAACACCGGGGAGCTGTTTTTT. Protein: CASTLYIGTSGGDVNTGELFF.

The rearrangement uses TRBV19 and TRBJ2-1; TRBD2 aligns across 11 bases. Germline V lookup: CDR1 LNHDA, CDR2 SQIVND (reference sequence). This CDR3 has 14 amino acids. V trimming: 9 bases; J trimming: 9 bases; junction bases outside the gene matches: 10. CDR3 nucleotides: TGTGCCAGCTGTAGCGGGGGGGCCGTGGGTGAGCAGTTCTTC. This translates into CASCSGGAVGEQFF.

The genes are TRBV10-2 and TRBJ1-6; TRBD1 might be the D (6 bases). V dropped 2 bases and J dropped 5 bases, with 10 bases sitting between them. The CDR3 has 15 residues. Per germline, CDR1 WSHSY and CDR2 SAAADI. The CDR3, as DNA: TGCGCCAGCAGTGAGACAGGGATGAATAATTCACCCCTCCACTTT. Encoded protein: CASSETGMNNSPLHF.

This clone has just one count. The CDR3 sequence is CASSASIGLEQFF. CDR3 bases: TGTGCCAGCAGCGCCTCTATCGGTCTCGAGCAGTTCTTC. The rearrangement uses TRBV9 and TRBJ2-1; no firm D call. V lost 3 bases to trimming and J lost 10 bases, with 14 bases between them. The CDR3 is made up of 13 amino acids. Germline V gene lookup returns CDR1 SGDLS and CDR2 YYNGEE.

This sequence joins TRBV18 and TRBJ2-1, with 8 bases matching TRBD1. The CDR3 is made up of 13 amino acids. Germline V gives CDR1 KGHSH, CDR2 LQKENI. The V gene end was trimmed by 3 bases and the J gene end by 9 bases; junction bases not matched to a gene: 4. CDR3 DNA: TGTGCCAGCTCACCGCCCCAGGGGGCTGAGCAGTTCTTC. Its protein is CASSPPQGAEQFF. The entire variable domain, with the rest obtained from reference TRBV18 and TRBJ2-1, is as follows: NAGVMQNPRHLVRRRGQEARLRCSPMKGHSHVYWYRQLPEEGLKFMVYLQKENIIDESGMPKERFSAEFPKEGPSILRIQQVVRGDSAAYFCASSPPQGAEQFFGPGTRLTVL.

This chain connects TRBV11-2 to TRBJ2-5, with D unresolved. This CDR3 has 14 amino acids. Between the trimmed V and J ends, which lost 0 bases and 2 bases, there was a span of 7 bases. The V gene's germline CDR1 is SGHAT and CDR2 FQNNGV. DNA of the CDR3: TGTGCCAGCAGCTTAGATGGCTCACAAGAGACCCAGTACTTC. Its translation is CASSLDGSQETQYF.